Each of the 26 T cell receptor beta chains below was sequenced from the same sample in a study of blood T cell repertoires in COVID-19. Assay used: immunoSEQ multiplex PCR; TCRdb lists only in-frame clones, some missing. The table has around 33,000 clones, around 80% seen once; the top ten hold 14% to 15%. Sequencing input: peripheral blood. These TCRs come from an elderly man with active or convalescent COVID-19.

This chain uses TRBV5-1 with TRBJ1-2; tentative D call: TRBD1 (6 bases). The germline gives CDR1 SGHRS, CDR2 YFSETQ. The CDR3 spans 13 residues. V was clipped by 5 bases and J by 8 bases, with 16 bases between them. CDR3 loop: CASRLSGDYGYTF. The CDR3 nucleotides read TGCGCCAGCAGACTTTCAGGGGATTACGGCTACACCTTC.

The rearrangement links TRBV10-1 to TRBJ2-3; perhaps TRBD2 as D (5 bases). Trimming took off 2 bases at V and 4 bases at J, with 16 bases between the two ends. CDR1 is WNHNN, CDR2 SYGVQD, per germline (reference sequence). CDR3 length: 16 residues. As DNA, the CDR3 is TGCGCCAGCAGTGAGATTGGAGGCGAGGGCCCAGATACGCAGTATTTT. It codes for CASSEIGGEGPDTQYF.

V and J are TRBV28 and TRBJ1-1; D not resolved. The germline V and J ends were trimmed by 6 bases and 0 bases, with 11 bases remaining between them. Germline lookup yields CDR1 MDHEN and CDR2 SYDVKM. The CDR3 runs 14 residues. CDR3 region: CASRPPGMNTEAFF. The DNA of the CDR3 is TGTGCCAGCAGGCCCCCGGGGATGAACACTGAAGCTTTCTTT.

The chain recombines TRBV9 with TRBJ2-4, with TRBD2 matching over 10 bases. V trimming: 4 bases; J trimming: 0 bases; junction bases outside the gene matches: 13. This CDR3 has 19 amino acids. CDR1 is SGDLS and CDR2 is YYNGEE in the germline V gene. In DNA, the CDR3 is TGTGCCAGCAGCCCTCCTTTGGTAGCGGGAGGAATAGCCAAAAACATTCAGTACTTC. Amino acid sequence: CASSPPLVAGGIAKNIQYF.

This clone was detected only once. The genes are TRBV19 and TRBJ2-1; 7 nucleotides line up with TRBD2. The CDR3 spans 17 residues. Germline V gives CDR1 LNHDA, CDR2 SQIVND (reference sequence). Trimming removed 1 base from V and 7 bases from J; junction bases left unmatched: 13. CDR3: CASSIGPLAEHSNEQFF. CDR3 DNA sequence: TGTGCCAGTAGTATAGGCCCCCTAGCGGAGCACTCTAATGAGCAGTTCTTC.

The chain joins TRBV19 to TRBJ2-3, with D perhaps matching TRBD2 (6 bases). The CDR3 has 15 residues. The V gene's germline CDR1 is LNHDA and CDR2 SQIVND (reference sequence). Trimming removed 3 bases at V and 1 base at J, with 11 bases between. For the CDR3, the DNA is TGTGCCAGTAGTATCGGGGGATATGGCACAGATACGCAGTATTTT. This translates into CASSIGGYGTDTQYF. The whole variable domain, remainder taken from reference TRBV19 and TRBJ2-3, is DGGITQSPKYLFRKEGQNVTLSCEQNLNHDAMYWYRQDPGQGLRLIYYSQIVNDFQKGDIAEGYSVSREKKESFPLTVTSAQKNPTAFYLCASSIGGYGTDTQYFGPGTRLTVL.

The genes are TRBV6-5 and TRBJ2-7; 7 nucleotides line up with TRBD2. The germline V gene encodes CDR1 MNHEY and CDR2 SVGAGI. CDR3 length: 15 amino acids. J lost 5 bases, V lost 9 bases, and 16 bases had no gene match. The CDR3 DNA sequence: TGTGCCAGTTTAAGGTACGCGGGAGCTAGAGACGAGCAGTACTTC. This codes for CASLRYAGARDEQYF.

V usage is TRBV11-2 and J usage is TRBJ2-1; D remains unclear. The CDR3 sequence is 19 residues long. Per the germline V gene, CDR1 is SGHAT and CDR2 is FQNNGV. Trimming pared 2 bases from V and 2 bases from J, leaving 22 bases between. CDR3 protein: CASSLLRLRSILTYNEQFF. For the CDR3, the DNA is TGTGCCAGCAGCTTATTGCGTCTTAGGAGTATTTTGACCTACAATGAGCAGTTCTTC.

Only one count was recorded for this clone. J is TRBJ1-2 and V is TRBV10-3; 9 bases agree with TRBD1. Germline values: CDR1 ENHRY, CDR2 SYGVKD. V dropped 6 bases and J dropped 6; count of bases not matched to a gene: 2. The CDR3 consists of 12 residues. CDR3 amino acids: CAIRGDRDGYTF. In nucleotides, the CDR3 is TGTGCCATCAGGGGGGACAGGGATGGCTACACCTTC.

The rearrangement links TRBV3-1 (or the pseudogene TRBV3-2) to TRBJ1-6, with D perhaps TRBD1 (5 bases). The CDR3 runs to 15 residues. CDR1 and CDR2 from the germline V gene are LGHDT and YNNKEL (reference sequence). Trimming left V 0 bases short and J 8 bases short, with 11 bases between. CDR3: CASSQDGRAHSPLHF. DNA of the CDR3: TGTGCCAGCAGCCAAGATGGCAGGGCCCATTCACCCCTCCACTTT.

The CDR3 nucleotides are TGTGCCAGCAGTTACTCCGCCTCGGGGGACACTGAAGCTTTCTTT. It specifies CASSYSASGDTEAFF. The chain uses TRBV6-5 and TRBJ1-1, with D possibly being TRBD1 (5 bases). The germline V and J ends were trimmed by 0 bases and 3 bases, with 11 bases remaining between them. This CDR3 region has 15 residues. CDR1 is MNHEY, CDR2 SVGAGI, per germline.

This clone was counted between two and nine times. The J gene is TRBJ1-2, the V gene TRBV7-8; tentative D call: TRBD1 (6 bases). Trimming cost V 1 base and J 8 bases, with 17 bases left between them. CDR1 is SGHVS, CDR2 FQNEAQ, per germline. This CDR3 comprises 15 residues. The CDR3 DNA follows: TGTGCCAGCAGCTTAGGGAGCAGGGGATCGCAGGGCTACACCTTC. This sequence encodes CASSLGSRGSQGYTF.

This rearrangement joins TRBV12-3 or TRBV12-4 to TRBJ1-2; a possible D gene is TRBD1 (6 bases). The CDR3 contains 13 residues. Trimming pared 5 bases from V and 6 bases from J, leaving 13 bases between. In DNA, the CDR3 is TGTGCCAGCAGTGGAGACAGGCCCCATGGCTACACCTTC. Protein sequence: CASSGDRPHGYTF.

This clone was seen a handful of times. The CDR3 sequence is CAIRPGQGSVNEQFF. The DNA for the CDR3 is TGTGCCATCAGACCGGGACAGGGCTCCGTCAATGAGCAGTTCTTC. The genes are TRBV10-3 and TRBJ2-1; 9 bases fit TRBD1. J was trimmed by 6 bases and V by 6 bases; bases with no gene match: 9. The CDR3 runs 15 residues. CDR1 and CDR2 (germline): ENHRY, SYGVKD.

CDR3 region: CASSFGGDNQPQHF. The CDR3 coding sequence is TGCGCCAGCAGCTTCGGGGGGGACAATCAGCCCCAGCATTTT. This sequence joins TRBV5-1 and TRBJ1-5, with D possibly being TRBD1 (5 bases). The CDR3 sequence is 14 residues long. In germline, CDR1 is SGHRS, CDR2 YFSETQ. V was pared by 2 bases and J by 3 bases, with 9 bases between.

The CDR3 DNA follows: TGTGCCAGCAGCTCTCCTCTAGCGGGTACCACAGATACGCAGTATTTT. Its translation: CASSSPLAGTTDTQYF. This chain uses TRBV7-9 with TRBJ2-3; TRBD2 agrees at 8 bases. The CDR3 has 16 residues. Trimming at V came to 4 bases and at J to 2 bases, leaving 8 bases not matched to a gene. The V gene's germline CDR1 is SEHNR and CDR2 FQNEAQ (reference sequence).

This rearrangement joins TRBV19 to TRBJ2-7; TRBD2 matches 8 bases. There are 14 residues in the CDR3. J lost 4 bases, V lost 5 bases, and 7 bases had no gene match. Germline V lookup: CDR1 LNHDA, CDR2 SQIVND (reference sequence). CDR3 in DNA: TGTGCCAGTAGTCCCCGACTAGCGCCGTACGAGCAGTACTTC. Translating gives CASSPRLAPYEQYF.

The J gene is TRBJ1-1, the V gene TRBV27, with 7 bases matching TRBD1. CDR3 length: 13 residues. With V trimmed by 5 bases and J by 7 bases, 7 bases remained unmatched. The germline CDR1 and CDR2 sequences are MNHEY and SMNVEV (reference sequence). The CDR3 region has the DNA TGTGCCAGCAGTAGGATCGACAGGGTTGAAGCTTTCTTT. Translated: CASSRIDRVEAFF.

J is TRBJ2-3 and V is TRBV2; D may be TRBD1 (6 bases). CDR3 size: 14 residues. Germline-derived CDR1 and CDR2 are SNHLY and FYNNEI. V lost 5 bases and J lost 1, with 10 bases in between. CDR3 sequence (DNA): TGTGCCAGCAGTAACAGGGTGGGCACAGATACGCAGTATTTT. It is translated as CASSNRVGTDTQYF. Drawing the rest from reference TRBV2 and TRBJ2-3, the complete variable domain is EPEVTQTPSHQVTQMGQEVILRCVPISNHLYFYWYRQILGQKVEFLVSFYNNEISEKSEIFDDQFSVERPDGSNFTLKIRSTKLEDSAMYFCASSNRVGTDTQYFGPGTRLTVL.

This clone was observed a handful of times. The V call is TRBV20-1, the J call TRBJ2-7, with D perhaps matching TRBD2 (5 bases). V lost 3 bases and J lost 2, with 20 bases in between. Germline loops: CDR1 DFQATT, CDR2 SNEGSKA (reference sequence). This CDR3 region has 16 residues. The CDR3 bases are TGCAGTGCTAGTCCCCCCCCAAGGCGGGCTGCCTACGAGCAGTACTTC. Residues: CSASPPPRRAAYEQYF.

The chain uses TRBV10-2 and TRBJ2-7; 8 bases fit TRBD2. The CDR3 sequence is 14 residues long. Germline assignment: CDR1 WSHSY and CDR2 SAAADI. The V segment lost 6 bases and the J segment 0 bases; nucleotides outside the gene matches: 4. DNA for the CDR3: TGCGCCAGCAGAATAGCGGGACCCTCCTACGAGCAGTACTTC. This gives the protein CASRIAGPSYEQYF.

This clone appeared a few times. The rearrangement joins TRBV28 to TRBJ2-5; 10 nucleotides align to TRBD2. Unmatched junction bases numbered 2, after V lost 5 bases and J lost 5 bases. Germline V gene data show CDR1 as MDHEN and CDR2 as SYDVKM. The CDR3 contains 13 residues. The CDR3 DNA is TGTGCCAGCAGTGGAGCGGGAGGGGAGACCCAGTACTTC. Its protein product is CASSGAGGETQYF.

CDR3 DNA: TGTGCCAGCAGTGAAGCTTCGGACAGGGGAAACGGCTACACCTTC. This sequence encodes CASSEASDRGNGYTF. The gene calls are TRBV6-1 and TRBJ1-2; 9 nucleotides agree with TRBD1. The CDR3 runs to 15 residues. Trimming removed 0 bases from V and 8 bases from J; junction bases left unmatched: 7. Germline values: CDR1 MNHNS, CDR2 SASEGT.

This clone came up once. The rearrangement uses TRBV2 and TRBJ1-4; TRBD1 matches at 7 bases. The junction had 12 bases not matched to a gene; V was cut back by 6 bases and J by 8 bases. The germline CDR1 and CDR2 sequences are SNHLY and FYNNEI. The CDR3 extends over 15 amino acids. The CDR3 region is CASSRDSTEEEKLFF. CDR3 bases: TGTGCCAGCAGCCGGGACAGTACAGAGGAGGAAAAACTGTTTTTT.

This rearrangement joins TRBV28 to TRBJ2-7, with TRBD1 matching 7 bases. The CDR3 is 15 amino acids. Unmatched junction bases numbered 12, after V lost 5 bases and J lost 5 bases. Germline CDR1 reads MDHEN; CDR2 reads SYDVKM. The CDR3, as DNA: TGTGCCAGCAGTCCATCCTTGACAGGGAACCACGAGCAGTACTTC. Translation: CASSPSLTGNHEQYF.

V is TRBV7-2 and J is TRBJ2-3; D is ambiguous. Germline assignment: CDR1 SGHTA and CDR2 FQGNSA. CDR3 size: 15 residues. V was cut by 6 bases and J by 0 bases, with 13 bases left in between. CDR3 sequence: CASSYQFVSTDTQYF. The CDR3 DNA reads as TGTGCCAGCAGTTATCAGTTCGTTAGCACAGATACGCAGTATTTT. The whole variable domain, filled in from reference TRBV7-2 and TRBJ2-3, reads GAGVSQSPSNKVTEKGKDVELRCDPISGHTALYWYRQSLGQGLEFLIYFQGNSAPDKSGLPSDRFSAERTGGSVSTLTIQRTQQEDSAVYLCASSYQFVSTDTQYFGPGTRLTVL.